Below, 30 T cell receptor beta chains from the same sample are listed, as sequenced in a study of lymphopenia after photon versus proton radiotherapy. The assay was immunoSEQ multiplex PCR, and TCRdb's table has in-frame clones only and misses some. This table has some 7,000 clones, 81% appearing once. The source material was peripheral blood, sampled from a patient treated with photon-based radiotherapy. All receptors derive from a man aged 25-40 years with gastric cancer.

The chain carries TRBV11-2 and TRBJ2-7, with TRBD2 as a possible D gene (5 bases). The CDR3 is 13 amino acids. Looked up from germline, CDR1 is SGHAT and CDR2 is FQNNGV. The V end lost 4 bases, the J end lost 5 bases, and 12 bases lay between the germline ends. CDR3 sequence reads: CASSSGPGDEQYF. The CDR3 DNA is TGTGCCAGCAGCTCCGGGCCCGGGGACGAGCAGTACTTC.

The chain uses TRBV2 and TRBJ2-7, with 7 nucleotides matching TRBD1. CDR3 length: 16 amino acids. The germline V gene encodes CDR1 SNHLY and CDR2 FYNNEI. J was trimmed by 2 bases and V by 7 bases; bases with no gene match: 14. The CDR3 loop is CASTTDTGTATYEQYF. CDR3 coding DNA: TGTGCCAGCACGACGGATACCGGGACAGCAACCTACGAGCAGTACTTC.

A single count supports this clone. The CDR3: CASSGRGPEHDYTF. The CDR3 nucleotides are TGTGCCAGCAGCGGTAGGGGACCGGAGCATGACTACACCTTC. The chain uses TRBV9 and TRBJ1-2, with a tentative D call TRBD1 (5 bases). Germline assignment: CDR1 SGDLS and CDR2 YYNGEE. V was pared by 3 bases and J by 10 bases, with 19 bases between. The CDR3 covers 14 residues.

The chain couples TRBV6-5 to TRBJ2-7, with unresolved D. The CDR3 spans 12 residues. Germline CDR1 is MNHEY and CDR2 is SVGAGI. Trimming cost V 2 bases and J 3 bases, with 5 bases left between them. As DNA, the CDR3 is TGTGCCAGCAGTTACGGGGTCTACGAGCAGTACTTC. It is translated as CASSYGVYEQYF.

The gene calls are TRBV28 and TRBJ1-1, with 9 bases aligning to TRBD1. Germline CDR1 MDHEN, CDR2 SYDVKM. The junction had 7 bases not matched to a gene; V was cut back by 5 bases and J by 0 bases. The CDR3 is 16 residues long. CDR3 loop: CASSPDRGTMNTEAFF. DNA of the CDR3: TGTGCCAGCAGTCCAGACAGGGGGACGATGAACACTGAAGCTTTCTTT.

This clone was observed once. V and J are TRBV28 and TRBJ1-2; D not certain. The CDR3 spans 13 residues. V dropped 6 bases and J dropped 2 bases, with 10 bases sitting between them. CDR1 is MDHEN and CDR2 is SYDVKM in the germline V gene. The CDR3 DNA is TGTGCCAGCAGCGGGGAGGGAAACTATGGCTACACCTTC. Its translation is CASSGEGNYGYTF.

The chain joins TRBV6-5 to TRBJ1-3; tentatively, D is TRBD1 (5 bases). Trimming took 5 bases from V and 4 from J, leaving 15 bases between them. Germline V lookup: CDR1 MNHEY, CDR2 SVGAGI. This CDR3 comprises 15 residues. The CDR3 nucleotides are TGTGCCAGCAGTGGGGGACGGCTCAGGGGAAACACCATATATTTT. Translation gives CASSGGRLRGNTIYF.

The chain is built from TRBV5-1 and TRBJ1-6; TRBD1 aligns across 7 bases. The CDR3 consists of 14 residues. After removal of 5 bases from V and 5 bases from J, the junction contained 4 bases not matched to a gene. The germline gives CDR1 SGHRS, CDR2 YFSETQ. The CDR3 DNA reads TGCGCCAGCAGACGGGACAGCGATAATTCACCCCTCCACTTT. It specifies CASRRDSDNSPLHF.

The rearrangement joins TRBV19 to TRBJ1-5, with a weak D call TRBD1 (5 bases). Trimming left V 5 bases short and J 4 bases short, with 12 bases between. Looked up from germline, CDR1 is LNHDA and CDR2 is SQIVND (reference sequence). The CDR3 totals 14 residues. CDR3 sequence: CASSHPGRNQPQHF. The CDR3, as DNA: TGTGCCAGTAGTCACCCAGGGAGAAATCAGCCCCAGCATTTT. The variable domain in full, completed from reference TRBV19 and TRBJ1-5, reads DGGITQSPKYLFRKEGQNVTLSCEQNLNHDAMYWYRQDPGQGLRLIYYSQIVNDFQKGDIAEGYSVSREKKESFPLTVTSAQKNPTAFYLCASSHPGRNQPQHFGDGTRLSIL.

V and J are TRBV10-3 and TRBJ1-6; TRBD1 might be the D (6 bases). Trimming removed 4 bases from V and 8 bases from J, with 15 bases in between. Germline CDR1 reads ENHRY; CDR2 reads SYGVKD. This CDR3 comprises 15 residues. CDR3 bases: TGTGCCATCAGTGGCGGCAGGGGAGTGGATTCACCCCTCCACTTT. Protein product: CAISGGRGVDSPLHF.

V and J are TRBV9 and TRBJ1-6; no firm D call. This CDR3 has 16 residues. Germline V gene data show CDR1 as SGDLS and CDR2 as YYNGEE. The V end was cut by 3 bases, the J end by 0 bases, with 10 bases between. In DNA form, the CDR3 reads TGTGCCAGCAGCGGAAGGGAGAGCTCCTATAATTCACCCCTCCACTTT. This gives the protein CASSGRESSYNSPLHF. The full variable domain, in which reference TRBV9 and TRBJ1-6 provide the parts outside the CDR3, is DSGVTQTPKHLITATGQRVTLRCSPRSGDLSVYWYQQSLDQGLQFLIQYYNGEERAKGNILERFSAQQFPDLHSELNLSSLELGDSALYFCASSGRESSYNSPLHFGNGTRLTVT.

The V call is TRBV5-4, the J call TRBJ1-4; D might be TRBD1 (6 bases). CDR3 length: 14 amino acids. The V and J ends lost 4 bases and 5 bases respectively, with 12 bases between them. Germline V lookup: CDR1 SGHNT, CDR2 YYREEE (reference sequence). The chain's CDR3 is CASSPGQLNEKLFF. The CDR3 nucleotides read TGTGCCAGCAGCCCTGGACAGTTGAATGAAAAACTGTTTTTT.

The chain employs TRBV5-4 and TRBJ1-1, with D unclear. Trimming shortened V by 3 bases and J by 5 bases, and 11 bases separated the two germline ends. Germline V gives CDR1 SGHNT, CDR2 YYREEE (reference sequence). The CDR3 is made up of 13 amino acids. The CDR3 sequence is CASSSDVRTEAFF. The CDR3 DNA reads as TGTGCCAGCAGCTCGGACGTACGAACTGAAGCTTTCTTT. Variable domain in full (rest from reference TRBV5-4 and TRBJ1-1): ETGVTQSPTHLIKTRGQQVTLRCSSQSGHNTVSWYQQALGQGPQFIFQYYREEENGRGNFPPRFSGLQFPNYSSELNVNALELDDSALYLCASSSDVRTEAFFGQGTRLTVV.

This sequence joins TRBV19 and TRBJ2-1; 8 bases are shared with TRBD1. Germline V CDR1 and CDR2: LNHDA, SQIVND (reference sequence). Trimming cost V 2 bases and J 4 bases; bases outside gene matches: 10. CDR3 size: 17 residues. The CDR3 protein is CASSIYETGVDYNEQFF. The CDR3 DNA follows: TGTGCCAGTAGTATATACGAGACAGGGGTTGATTACAATGAGCAGTTCTTC. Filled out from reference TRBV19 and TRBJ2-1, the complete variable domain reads DGGITQSPKYLFRKEGQNVTLSCEQNLNHDAMYWYRQDPGQGLRLIYYSQIVNDFQKGDIAEGYSVSREKKESFPLTVTSAQKNPTAFYLCASSIYETGVDYNEQFFGPGTRLTVL.

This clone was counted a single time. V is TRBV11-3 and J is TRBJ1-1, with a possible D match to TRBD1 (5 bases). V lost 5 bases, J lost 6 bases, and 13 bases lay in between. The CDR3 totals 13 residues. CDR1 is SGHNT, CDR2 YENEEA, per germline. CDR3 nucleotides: TGTGCCAGCAGCGCCGGGGGAAACCCTGAAGCTTTCTTT. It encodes CASSAGGNPEAFF.

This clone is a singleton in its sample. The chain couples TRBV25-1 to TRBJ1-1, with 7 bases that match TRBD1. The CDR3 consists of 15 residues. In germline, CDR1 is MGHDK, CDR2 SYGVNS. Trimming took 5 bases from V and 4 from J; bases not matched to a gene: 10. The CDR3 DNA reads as TGTGCCAGCAGTCCGCGGGAGGGGGCCTTCACTGAAGCTTTCTTT. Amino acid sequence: CASSPREGAFTEAFF. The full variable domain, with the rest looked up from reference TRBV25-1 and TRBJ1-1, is EADIYQTPRYLVIGTGKKITLECSQTMGHDKMYWYQQDPGMELHLIHYSYGVNSTEKGDLSSESTVSRIRTEHFPLTLESARPSHTSQYLCASSPREGAFTEAFFGQGTRLTVV.

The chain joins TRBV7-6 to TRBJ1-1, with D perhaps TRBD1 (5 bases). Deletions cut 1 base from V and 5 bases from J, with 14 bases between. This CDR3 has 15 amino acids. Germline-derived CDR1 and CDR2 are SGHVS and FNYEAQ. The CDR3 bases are TGTGCCAGCAGCTTAGGGAGACAGATGCGAACTGAAGCTTTCTTT. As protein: CASSLGRQMRTEAFF. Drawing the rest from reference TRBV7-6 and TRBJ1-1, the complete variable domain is GAGVSQSPRYKVTKRGQDVALRCDPISGHVSLYWYRQALGQGPEFLTYFNYEAQQDKSGLPNDRFSAERPEGSISTLTIQRTEQRDSAMYRCASSLGRQMRTEAFFGQGTRLTVV.

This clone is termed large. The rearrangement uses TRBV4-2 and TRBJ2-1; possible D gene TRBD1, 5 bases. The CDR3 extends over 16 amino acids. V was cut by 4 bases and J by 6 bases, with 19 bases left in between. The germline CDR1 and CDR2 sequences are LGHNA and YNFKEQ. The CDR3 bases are TGTGCCAGCAGCCTCTACGGCTCTGGGGCTCCCAATGAGCAGTTCTTC. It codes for CASSLYGSGAPNEQFF.

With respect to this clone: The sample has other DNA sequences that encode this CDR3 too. This chain's CDR3 is CASSTRTGGYNEQFF. CDR3 coding DNA: TGTGCCAGCAGCACTCGGACGGGGGGCTACAATGAGCAGTTCTTC. The V gene is TRBV11-3, the J gene TRBJ2-1; 7 bases fit TRBD2. CDR1 is SGHNT, CDR2 YENEEA, per germline. V shed 5 bases and J 3 bases; nucleotides not matched to a gene: 7. The CDR3 sequence is 15 residues long.

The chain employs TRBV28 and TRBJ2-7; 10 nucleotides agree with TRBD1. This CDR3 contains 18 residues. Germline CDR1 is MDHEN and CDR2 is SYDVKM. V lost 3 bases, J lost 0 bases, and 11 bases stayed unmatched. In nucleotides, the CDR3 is TGTGCCAGCAGTTTGGCGGGACAGGGGACACTTACCTCCTACGAGCAGTACTTC. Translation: CASSLAGQGTLTSYEQYF.

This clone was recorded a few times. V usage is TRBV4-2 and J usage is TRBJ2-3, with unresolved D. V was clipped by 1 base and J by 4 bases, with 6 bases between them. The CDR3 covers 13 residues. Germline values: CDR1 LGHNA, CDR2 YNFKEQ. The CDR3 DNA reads TGTGCCAGCAGCCAAGGGTCCTCAGATACGCAGTATTTT. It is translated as CASSQGSSDTQYF.

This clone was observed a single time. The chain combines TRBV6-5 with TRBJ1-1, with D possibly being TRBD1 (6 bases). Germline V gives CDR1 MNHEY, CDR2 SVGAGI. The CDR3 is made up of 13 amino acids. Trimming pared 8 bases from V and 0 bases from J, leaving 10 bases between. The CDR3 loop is CASRDTMNTEAFF. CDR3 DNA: TGTGCCAGCCGGGACACCATGAACACTGAAGCTTTCTTT.

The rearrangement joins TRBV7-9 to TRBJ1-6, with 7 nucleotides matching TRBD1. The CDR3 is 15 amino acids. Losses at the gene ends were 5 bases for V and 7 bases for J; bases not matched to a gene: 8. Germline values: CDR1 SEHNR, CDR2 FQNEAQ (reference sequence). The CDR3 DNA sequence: TGTGCCAGCAGCCCGATGACAGGGCAAAATTCACCCCTCCACTTT. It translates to CASSPMTGQNSPLHF.

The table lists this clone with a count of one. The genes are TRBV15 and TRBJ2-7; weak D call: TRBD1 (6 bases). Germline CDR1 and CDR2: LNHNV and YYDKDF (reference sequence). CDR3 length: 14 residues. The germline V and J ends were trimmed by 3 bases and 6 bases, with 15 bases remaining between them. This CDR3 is CATSSDRPRGEQYF. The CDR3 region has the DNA TGTGCCACCAGCAGTGACAGGCCCCGAGGCGAGCAGTACTTC.

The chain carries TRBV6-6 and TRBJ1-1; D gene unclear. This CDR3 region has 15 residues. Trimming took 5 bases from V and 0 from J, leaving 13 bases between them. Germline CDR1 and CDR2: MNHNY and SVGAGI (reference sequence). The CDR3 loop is CASSHRPILNTEAFF. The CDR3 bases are TGTGCCAGCAGTCATAGACCGATTTTGAACACTGAAGCTTTCTTT.

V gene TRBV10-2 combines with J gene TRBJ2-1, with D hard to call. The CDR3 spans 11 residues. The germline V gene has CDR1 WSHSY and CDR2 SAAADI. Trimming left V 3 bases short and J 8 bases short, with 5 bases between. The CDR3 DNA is TGCGCCAGCAGTGATCGGGATGAGCAGTTCTTC. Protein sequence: CASSDRDEQFF.

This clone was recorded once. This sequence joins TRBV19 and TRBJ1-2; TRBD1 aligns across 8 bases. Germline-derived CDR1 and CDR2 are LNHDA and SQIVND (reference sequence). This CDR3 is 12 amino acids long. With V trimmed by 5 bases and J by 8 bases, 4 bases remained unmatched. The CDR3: CASSPRQGGYTF. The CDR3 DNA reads TGTGCCAGTAGTCCCCGACAGGGGGGCTACACCTTC.

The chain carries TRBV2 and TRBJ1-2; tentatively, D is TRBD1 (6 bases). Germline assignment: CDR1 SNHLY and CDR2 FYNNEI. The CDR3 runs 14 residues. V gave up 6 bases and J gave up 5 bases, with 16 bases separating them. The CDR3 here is CASSPGGQGYGYTF. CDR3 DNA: TGTGCCAGCAGCCCGGGGGGCCAGGGATATGGCTACACCTTC.

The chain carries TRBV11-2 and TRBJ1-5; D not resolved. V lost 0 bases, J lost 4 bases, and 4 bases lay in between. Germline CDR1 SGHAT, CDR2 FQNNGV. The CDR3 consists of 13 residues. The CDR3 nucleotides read TGTGCCAGCAGCTTAGATAGGAATCAGCCCCAGCATTTT. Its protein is CASSLDRNQPQHF.

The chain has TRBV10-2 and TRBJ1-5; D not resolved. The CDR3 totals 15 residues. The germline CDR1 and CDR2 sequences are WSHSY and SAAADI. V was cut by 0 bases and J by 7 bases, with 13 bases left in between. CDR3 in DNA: TGCGCCAGCAGTGAGTCGAGTATGTTATGGCAGCCCCAGCATTTT. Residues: CASSESSMLWQPQHF.